Detailed here is one T cell receptor (beta chain). The antigen is not known. Donors had recovered from mild-to-severe COVID-19. The record originates from a study of CD4 T cell repertoires in COVID-19. Study-level information: After approximately ten days of IL-2 expansion, CFSE-low cells were relabeled and restimulated with other coronavirus spikes.

Findings of the study overall: In SARS-CoV and/or HKU1 spike cultures, between about 6 and 25% of SARS-CoV-2 clonotypes reappeared.

The method was immunoSEQ multiplex PCR; TCRdb's version includes in-frame clones alone and lacks a portion of them. The table records about 75,000 clones, 83% of them present only once. The V gene's germline CDR1 is MNHEY and CDR2 SVGAGI. The CDR3 totals 13 residues. Trimming removed 6 bases from V and 8 bases from J; junction bases left unmatched: 8. The V call is TRBV6-5, the J call TRBJ1-2; 8 bases align to TRBD1. The specimen was CD4+ T cells from peripheral blood, collected after recovery from COVID-19. The TCR sequence derives from a human donor who had COVID-19. CDR3: CASRPGTGGGYTF. DNA for the CDR3: TGTGCCAGCAGGCCCGGGACAGGAGGAGGCTACACCTTC.